Listed here is a single TCR beta chain. The data derive from a study of blood T cell repertoires in COVID-19. The wider study: PBMCs, B-cell-depleted T cells, or T cells were the source of the cDNA or gDNA that made up the material.

Germline V gives CDR1 MNHEY, CDR2 SMNVEV (reference sequence). This CDR3 contains 14 residues. V gave up 4 bases and J gave up 2 bases, with 9 bases separating them. In the original processing: Reference gene primer amplification yielded estimated nucleated cell counts. Using immunoSEQ multiplex PCR, the repertoire was profiled, and TCRdb retains in-frame clones only, with some absent. The V and J calls and clone size were taken over from that table, and D and trimming were inferred from the DNA. The table lists about 120,000 clones, around 79% of them singletons, with roughly 2.7% in the top ten. Sequencing was performed on peripheral blood. The V call is TRBV27, the J call TRBJ1-5, with D unresolved. The receptor's source is a man in his fifties or sixties with acute or convalescent COVID-19. The CDR3 sequence: CASSYGAGNQPQHF. The CDR3 nucleotides read TGTGCCAGCAGTTACGGCGCGGGCAATCAGCCCCAGCATTTT.